Sequencing of this T cell receptor (beta chain) was carried out in a study of blood T cells in healthy people across ages. The authors ran a second PCR of about 6 to 11 cycles using a sample-barcoded 5' primer and a J-beta primer mix. TCRdb reprocessed the 5' RACE reads via MiXCR and lists one record per CDR3 protein. The profile shows about 780,000 distinct CDR3 sequences, more than 35% of them singletons. In the case of this clonotype: What it binds is unknown.

General study findings and limits: Any conclusive comparison of naive versus antigen-experienced cells was prevented by using unsorted PBMCs.

Losses at the gene ends were 2 bases for V and 2 bases for J; bases not matched to a gene: 3. CDR1 LGHNA and CDR2 YNFKEQ come from the germline V gene. CDR3 length: 17 amino acids. Those donating, healthy Caucasian individuals from Russia, were aged roughly 6 to 100. Each donor gave approximately 9.1 milliliters of peripheral blood. V usage is TRBV4-2 and J usage is TRBJ2-7; 16 positions match TRBD2. The sample consisted of blood. The origin of this receptor is an older man in good health. The CDR3 region is CASSQPGTSGGAYEQYF. Here the CDR3 DNA reads TGTGCCAGCAGCCAACCCGGGACTAGCGGGGGGGCCTACGAGCAGTACTTC.